Listed here are 16 T cell receptor beta chains from one sample, sequenced in a study of regulatory T cells in long-lasting Graves disease. Indicated time point: newly diagnosed GD, antithyroid drugs for less than 3 months. PBMC RNA served as the TCR library source. Investigators prepared the TCR beta libraries by applying iRepertoire HTBI primers and Arm-PCR of CDR3 regions. TCRdb passed the multiplex PCR reads through MiXCR, listing each CDR3 protein once. The sample has some 560,000 distinct CDR3 sequences, roughly a sixth seen once; the top ten hold roughly 25%. The same sample was also used in a study of T cells in Graves' hyperthyroidism and ophthalmopathy.

The input for sequencing was peripheral blood mononuclear cells (PBMCs), taken at new diagnosis, from a patient treated with antithyroid drugs. All receptors derive from a woman aged 35-65 years with Graves disease.

The rearrangement links TRBV9 to TRBJ2-2; 9 bases match TRBD2. The length of the CDR3 is 16 residues. Losses at the gene ends were 0 bases for V and 5 bases for J; bases not matched to a gene: 5. The germline V gene encodes CDR1 SGDLS and CDR2 YYNGEE. The CDR3: CASSVDGTSRTGELFF. CDR3 bases: TGTGCCAGCAGCGTAGATGGGACTAGCAGGACCGGGGAGCTGTTTTTT. The variable domain in full, with the rest retrieved from reference TRBV9 and TRBJ2-2, is DSGVTQTPKHLITATGQRVTLRCSPRSGDLSVYWYQQSLDQGLQFLIQYYNGEERAKGNILERFSAQQFPDLHSELNLSSLELGDSALYFCASSVDGTSRTGELFFGEGSRLTVL.

The genes are TRBV15 and TRBJ1-3; 7 nucleotides agree with TRBD1. J was trimmed by 4 bases and V by 8 bases; bases with no gene match: 5. CDR3 length equals 13 residues. Germline V CDR1 and CDR2: LNHNV, YYDKDF (reference sequence). CDR3 loop: CATQQGYGNTIYF. CDR3 coding DNA: TGTGCCACCCAACAGGGGTACGGAAACACCATATATTTT.

At least ten counts were recorded for this clonotype. This chain connects TRBV11-2 to TRBJ1-1; TRBD1 matches at 10 bases. This CDR3 has 16 residues. Trimming cost V 5 bases and J 0 bases; bases outside gene matches: 6. Per the germline V gene, CDR1 is SGHAT and CDR2 is FQNNGV. The CDR3 coding sequence is TGTGCCAGCAGCCCGGGACAGGGGAAAATGAACACTGAAGCTTTCTTT. It codes for CASSPGQGKMNTEAFF.

The gene calls are TRBV2 and TRBJ1-2; 10 bases match TRBD1. The V segment lost 11 bases and the J segment 7 bases; nucleotides outside the gene matches: 10. The CDR3 is 13 amino acids. Germline V gives CDR1 SNHLY, CDR2 FYNNEI. The CDR3 loop is CAGGVTGGIGYTF. CDR3 bases: TGTGCCGGGGGGGTGACAGGGGGCATTGGCTACACCTTC.

This clonotype was seen repeatedly, ten times or more. J is TRBJ1-1 and V is TRBV6-1; D not certain. V lost 0 bases and J lost 1, with 12 bases in between. This CDR3 has 16 amino acids. Looked up from germline, CDR1 is MNHNS and CDR2 is SASEGT. The CDR3, as DNA: TGTGCCAGCAGTGAAGCAAGTTCGGGAGCGAACACTGAAGCTTTCTTT. It codes for CASSEASSGANTEAFF.

The table lists this clonotype with many counts. The CDR3 DNA reads as TGTGCCAGCAGCTTAAGGCGGATAGGGGGCACGAACACTGAAGCTTTCTTT. This codes for CASSLRRIGGTNTEAFF. The chain combines TRBV11-2 with TRBJ1-1, with 7 bases identical to TRBD1. After removal of 2 bases from V and 1 base from J, the junction contained 10 bases not matched to a gene. CDR3 length equals 17 residues. The germline CDR1 and CDR2 sequences are SGHAT and FQNNGV.

As to this clonotype: A much larger clone lies one base from this, so it may be a read error. In this CDR3 the conserved last residue, phenylalanine or tryptophan, is missing, so a read error is likely. V usage is TRBV12-3 or TRBV12-4 and J usage is TRBJ2-3, with D tentatively TRBD2 (5 bases). CDR3 length: 16 amino acids. With 5 bases removed from V and 1 base from J, the gap between germline ends came to 16 bases. CDR3 region: CASSPASLRGTDTQYS. CDR3 in DNA: TGTGCCAGCAGTCCCGCAAGTTTGCGGGGCACAGATACGCAGTATTCT.

This clonotype has a handful of counts. The chain links TRBV4-1 to TRBJ1-5, with unresolved D. This CDR3 has 15 amino acids. Trimming left V 5 bases short and J 7 bases short, with 18 bases between. CDR1 and CDR2 from the germline V gene are MGHRA and YSYEKL. Written as DNA, the CDR3 is TGCGCCAGCAGCGCCCGCCCTCAGGAACCCCAGCCCCAGCATTTT. As protein: CASSARPQEPQPQHF.

The chain uses TRBV19 and TRBJ1-1, with D maybe TRBD1 (6 bases). This CDR3 is built from 16 residues. The germline CDR1 and CDR2 sequences are LNHDA and SQIVND (reference sequence). The V gene lost 5 bases and the J gene lost 4 bases, with 20 bases spanning the gap. In DNA, the CDR3 is TGTGCCAGTAGTCGGATGGGGGGCTCTGGAACCACTGAAGCTTTCTTT. Its translation is CASSRMGGSGTTEAFF.

Written as DNA, the CDR3 is TGTGCCAGCATTACCCCGAGGGAGGGAAACACCATATATTTT. It codes for CASITPREGNTIYF. The gene calls are TRBV28 and TRBJ1-3; D uncertain. This CDR3 region has 14 residues. Trimming removed 7 bases from V and 4 bases from J, with 14 bases in between. Per germline, CDR1 MDHEN and CDR2 SYDVKM.

V is TRBV7-9 and J is TRBJ1-2, with D possibly being TRBD1 (6 bases). This CDR3 is built from 14 residues. In germline, CDR1 is SEHNR, CDR2 FQNEAQ (reference sequence). V shed 8 bases and J shed 4 bases, with 17 bases lying between them. The CDR3 DNA sequence: TGTGCCAGCGGCCCACAGGGAATTGGCTATGGCTACACCTTC. It encodes CASGPQGIGYGYTF.

The table lists this clonotype with a few counts. The rearrangement uses TRBV18 and TRBJ1-1, with 7 bases fitting TRBD1. With 4 bases clipped from V and 1 base from J, the junction kept 6 bases outside the gene matches. CDR3 size: 15 residues. Germline lookup yields CDR1 KGHSH and CDR2 LQKENI. The CDR3 nucleotides read TGTGCCAGCTCACAGGGGGCAGGGGGGAACACTGAAGCTTTCTTT. Encoded protein: CASSQGAGGNTEAFF. The variable domain in full, completed from reference TRBV18 and TRBJ1-1, reads NAGVMQNPRHLVRRRGQEARLRCSPMKGHSHVYWYRQLPEEGLKFMVYLQKENIIDESGMPKERFSAEFPKEGPSILRIQQVVRGDSAAYFCASSQGAGGNTEAFFGQGTRLTVV.

This clonotype came up a few times. The V gene is TRBV2, the J gene TRBJ1-3; no clear D. The CDR3 is made up of 13 amino acids. V was pared by 3 bases and J by 1 base, with 4 bases between. From germline, CDR1 is SNHLY and CDR2 FYNNEI. As DNA, the CDR3 is TGTGCCAGCAGTGATATGTCTGGAAACACCATATATTTT. Translation gives CASSDMSGNTIYF.

At least ten counts were recorded for this clonotype. The chain joins TRBV3-1 to TRBJ2-1; 8 nucleotides match TRBD2. After removal of 4 bases from V and 2 bases from J, the junction contained 7 bases not matched to a gene. CDR1 and CDR2 (germline): LGHDT, YNNKEL (reference sequence). The length of the CDR3 is 16 residues. The CDR3 DNA reads as TGTGCCAGCAGCCCCGTCGGGGGGGGCGCCTACAATGAGCAGTTCTTC. As protein: CASSPVGGGAYNEQFF.

This clonotype has just a few counts. The gene calls are TRBV7-8 and TRBJ1-6; TRBD1 matches at 9 bases. This CDR3 is 14 amino acids long. J was trimmed by 7 bases and V by 5 bases; bases with no gene match: 3. Germline V gene sequence: CDR1 SGHVS, CDR2 FQNEAQ. The CDR3 spells CASSGQGINSPLHF. The DNA of the CDR3 is TGTGCCAGCAGCGGACAGGGGATAAATTCACCCCTCCACTTT.

The rearrangement joins TRBV12-5 to TRBJ1-2, with 9 bases identical to TRBD1. Trimming at V came to 3 bases and at J to 8 bases, leaving 10 bases not matched to a gene. Germline values: CDR1 LGHNT, CDR2 FRNRAP. This CDR3 comprises 15 residues. The DNA for the CDR3 is TGTGCTAGTGGTTTCGCCCTGGACAGGGGCGGGGGCTACACCTTC. Its protein is CASGFALDRGGGYTF. Looking up the rest from reference TRBV12-5 and TRBJ1-2 gives the full variable domain: DARVTQTPRHKVTEMGQEVTMRCQPILGHNTVFWYRQTMMQGLELLAYFRNRAPLDDSGMPKDRFSAEMPDATLATLKIQPSEPRDSAVYFCASGFALDRGGGYTFGSGTRLTVV.